Given below is one T cell receptor (beta chain) in context. The antigen it recognizes is unknown. Base qualities are not provided; no much larger clone lies one nucleotide away. The data were taken from a study of cytomegalovirus exposure and HLA in healthy donors (dated by TCRdb to the late 2010s). General notes on the study: An earlier analysis of roughly 610 of the donors reported 276 Gb of sequence data and 117 million unique TCR beta sequences obtained from approximately 180 million T cells. Class I and class II HLA loci were covered by the typing at four-digit resolution. A later genetic analysis used genome-wide SNP genotypes for about 65% of the 666 donors, treating that subset as a discovery cohort. Donor age, sex, ethnicity and CMV serostatus were compiled alongside the repertoire data. The study aimed to test whether cataloging public T cell receptors could reveal signatures of past pathogen exposure. The number of typed donors differed by locus: 629-630 for A, B, C, DRB1 and DQB1; approximately 530 for DQA1; roughly 600 for DPA1; and some 430 for DPB1. Several DR-DQ haplotypes were treated as single units for association and clustering because of strong linkage in the cohort. The genetic ancestry cluster associated with self-reported Caucasian donors included 80% to 90% of the 398 genotyped donors. Every repertoire in the discovery cohort had been generated on one and the same sequencing platform. Rather than using new phenotypic data, the later analysis identified candidate immune exposures from TCR beta sequences and from how often those sequences occurred across donors. An earlier analysis of some 600 of the donors applied high-throughput TCR beta sequencing to assess whether each TCR beta V gene segment acted as functional or pseudogenic. A separate validation cohort of roughly 130 different subjects was used in addition to the roughly 700-subject first cohort. Among roughly 400 genotyped donors of the cohort, an average of approximately 220,000 unique TCR beta nucleotide sequences was sequenced per donor, of which roughly 18% were non-productive. In a later analysis, previously published TCR beta repertoires from hundreds of donors were re-analyzed and high-resolution HLA genotyping was added so that TCR occurrence patterns could be studied. High-throughput TCR immunosequencing, statistical association of individual TCRs with disease status, and machine learning were combined to predict cytomegalovirus infection status. The study profiled the T cell repertoires of some 610 subjects by immunosequencing and related them to cytomegalovirus serostatus. Around 320 gigabases of sequencing data and 78 million or so unique TCR sequences were included in an early release covering 500 to 750 HLA-typed donors.

Overall study outcomes, separate from this receptor: According to a later analysis, most CMV-associated TCR beta chains appeared to be HLA-restricted, and the HLA associations seemed to be driven largely by CMV exposure. In a later analysis, HLA-associated TCR beta chains showed more clonal expansion and lower generation probabilities than non-associated chains that were equally common. In an earlier analysis of 587 of the donors, most TCR beta V segments appeared in productive rearrangements about 90% or about 30% of the time, broadly matching IMGT annotations. Roughly uniform sequencing depth across donors was assumed in presence/absence analyses, although this assumption may not hold. A later genetic analysis associated a missense DCLRE1C variant with V-gene and J-gene trimming of TCR beta chains, and an independent cohort replicated the association. A later analysis reported that several top co-occurrence clusters appeared linked to parvovirus B19, influenza, CMV and Epstein-Barr virus. Because the 87-base-pair reads could not distinguish some IMGT-functional V segments, including TRBV6-2 and TRBV6-3, those segments were excluded. A cluster of highly shared sequence variants was judged likely to be a technical artifact of the sequencing pipeline. According to a later analysis, TCR association rates differed among HLA loci, with DRB1 alleles showing the most associated TCRs and HLA-C alleles showing the fewest. While some public TCRs were present in many individuals, most TCR sequences turned up only very rarely across donors. It was suggested by the authors that the approach could potentially be generalized to other disease states and immunological phenotypes. A later genetic analysis reported fewer N-insertions in productive TCRs among donors in an Asian-associated ancestry cluster than the 666-donor mean. In both the original and validation cohorts, the classifier was reported to diagnose cytomegalovirus status with high specificity and sensitivity. When HLA alleles, especially DR and DQ, strongly co-occurred, attributing TCR associations to individual alleles was difficult. This cohort had only TCR beta chains sequenced, and the lack of alpha or paired-chain data limited which features could be detected. Because HLA typing was missing for some donors at each locus, association tests included only the typed subset. A further reported finding was that TCR beta sequences accurately predicted the HLA-A and HLA-B alleles for most subjects in the first cohort. The only immune exposure information available for the cohort was CMV serostatus. The study gave a list of about 150 TCR beta chains associated with cytomegalovirus. Correlated functional status among segregating V segments might be attributable to linkage disequilibrium, but an unknown experimental factor could not be ruled out. In a later analysis, about 17,000 TCR beta sequences were associated with specific HLA alleles at a false discovery rate of 0.05. A few of the identified cytomegalovirus-associated TCR beta chains were confirmed in vitro to be specific for cytomegalovirus antigens. Some 16 rarely observed V segments, including chromosome 9 orphons, were excluded from the earlier analysis of about 600 of the donors because counts were too low.

The library was prepared using the immunoSEQ multiplex PCR assay. For the multiplex PCR, a mixture combining 60 forward primers for TCR Vbeta segments and 13 reverse primers for TCR Jbeta segments was used. The CDR3 region of rearranged TCR beta genes was amplified from genomic DNA with a multiplex PCR assay. Amplified TCR beta libraries were sequenced as 87-base-pair reads on the Illumina HiSeq System. Regarding the original processing steps: Across the roughly 600 repertoires, a later analysis counted 78 million or so unique TCR beta chains, around 11 million of which were shared by at least two donors. Raw reads were error-corrected and collapsed into unique sequences with a nearest-neighbor algorithm that merged closely related sequences to remove PCR and sequencing errors. To assign V, D and J gene segments, CDR3 sequences were aligned to IMGT reference sequences. For a sequence to be retained, a match of at least six nucleotides was required to both a V gene segment and a J gene segment. A rearrangement counted as productive if the CDR3 had no stop codons and remained in frame with V and J, and every other rearrangement counted as non-productive. Following IMGT convention, CDR3 was defined as the stretch from the second conserved V-encoded cysteine up to the conserved J-encoded phenylalanine. Sequences without an unambiguous match to a single V gene segment were excluded from the earlier analysis of a few hundred of the donors. An earlier analysis of 587 of the donors classified V segments as functional when productive rearrangements were above 56.7% and as segregating when the standard deviation between donors was above 5%. To diagnose cytomegalovirus status from the catalog of TCR beta chain sequences, a statistical classification framework was built. V and J gene assignment, in a later analysis, came from comparing TCR nucleotide sequences with IMGT/GENE-DB human TR gene sequences. A later analysis assigned CDR3 sequences and most-parsimonious VDJ recombination scenarios with the TCRdist pipeline. In a later analysis, each TCR beta chain was defined by its CDR3 amino acid sequence together with its V-gene family, and reads without a unique V-gene family were excluded. As a way to deal with suspected cross-contamination and a sequencing artifact, a later analysis dropped roughly 600 nucleotide sequences that were highly shared and had low generation probability. A later analysis calculated a clonal expansion index for each public chain from normalized within-repertoire ranks of inferred template counts. In a later analysis, generation probabilities were computed using a VDJ recombination model fitted to out-of-frame rearrangements, and the results were checked against IGoR. Hypergeometric tests were used in a later analysis to score TCR-TCR, TCR-HLA and TCR-CMV co-occurrence, with a repertoire-size bias correction applied to the TCR pairs. False discovery rates were estimated in a later analysis by permuting HLA or CMV assignments 20 times. In a later analysis, co-occurring TCRs were grouped using DBSCAN, and TCRdist sequence similarity was added for clustering within HLA-allele-positive subsets. Repertoires with fewer than 30,000 or more than 120,000 public chains, plus five repertoires with anomalous nucleotide sharing, were excluded from co-occurrence clustering. Not all clones reach the TCRdb copy of this immuneACCESS table, which keeps in-frame sequences only. Checked studies attribute under half of the gap to unresolved V genes and leave the rest unexplained. The D gene and trimming were derived from the DNA, and the V and J assignments and clone size from that table. The sample records some 120,000 clones, 8.5% to 10% of which are singletons. 2.5% to 3.5% of the sample comes from the top ten.

In the germline V gene, CDR1 corresponds to LGHNA and CDR2 to YSLEER. V ends up 2 bases short and J 8 bases short, with an unmatched junction base count of 7. The CDR3 spans 15 residues, from the cysteine through the phenylalanine. The sequence is cut down to CDR3 DNA, 45 bases in frame from base 1. The cohort was made up of approximately 670 healthy bone marrow donors. Cohort members were all nominally healthy when sampled, although unrecorded immune exposures were likely present. The donor tested CMV seronegative, placing the donor among the approximately 400 seronegative members of the cohort. A peripheral blood sample was collected from each donor, and TCR beta sequencing was performed on peripheral blood mononuclear cells. Genomic DNA was extracted from the blood cell samples with the Qiagen DNeasy Blood Extraction Kit.

The rearranged segments are TRBV4-3 and TRBJ2-1; a stretch of 9 junction bases matches TRBD1. The TCR sequence derives from a man aged 25-40 years in good health and CMV-seronegative. The sequencing input was PBMCs. This receptor carries the CDR3 CASSQLTGQGHEQFF. The bases read TGCGCCAGCAGCCAACTGACGGGACAGGGACATGAGCAGTTCTTC.